A selection of T cell receptor beta chains follows, all from one sample in a study of T cells in Graves' hyperthyroidism and ophthalmopathy. TCRdb itself ran the multiplex PCR reads through MiXCR, one entry per CDR3 protein. Among 400,000 or so distinct CDR3 sequences, around 15% were seen once, and the ten largest hold approximately 19%. Material for sequencing was blood. The receptor source for this set is a woman between 55 and 75 years old with Graves' ophthalmopathy. Both conserved end residues are part of each CDR3. D genes are given only for firm matches. For some rows the clone size is stated as once, few or many, or as a class when expanded; others skip it.

J,size,V,D,length,DNA,CDR3
TRBJ2-7,NA,TRBV11-1,TRBD2,15,TGTGCCAGCAGCATCATAGCGGGAGGGAGTGACGAGCAGTACTTC,CASSIIAGGSDEQYF
TRBJ1-1,many,TRBV2,NA,10,TGTGCCAGCAGTGAGGCCGAAGCTTTCTTT,CASSEAEAFF
TRBJ1-1,NA,TRBV3-1,NA,14,TGTGCCAGCAGCCCCAGTGCCATGAACACTGAAGCTTTCTTT,CASSPSAMNTEAFF
TRBJ2-7,NA,TRBV2,TRBD2,15,TGTGCCAGCAGTGAAGTCAGCGGGACGGGCTACGAGCAGTACTTC,CASSEVSGTGYEQYF
TRBJ2-2,few,TRBV5-1,TRBD2,15,TGCGCCAGCAGCTACCGGGGGGTAGACACCGGGGAGCTGTTTTTT,CASSYRGVDTGELFF
TRBJ2-3,NA,TRBV20-1,TRBD2,16,TGCAGTGCTAGAGATCCAGCGGGATTGGTCACAGATACGCAGTATTTT,CSARDPAGLVTDTQYF
TRBJ1-5,few,TRBV20-1,TRBD1,14,TGCAGTGCTTCTAAGGGACAGACCGATCAGCCCCAGCATTTT,CSASKGQTDQPQHF
TRBJ2-3,many,TRBV12-3/TRBV12-4,NA,15,TGTGCCAGCAGTTTGCCCGGGGCTGTACGGGGTACGCAGTATTTT,CASSLPGAVRGTQYF
TRBJ2-2,few,TRBV7-8,NA,14,TGTGCCAGCAGCTTAGACCTTCTTGCCGGGGAGCTGTTTTTT,CASSLDLLAGELFF
TRBJ2-5,NA,TRBV28,TRBD2,18,TGTGCCAGCAGCACGAGGGAACTGCTAGCGGGAAACCGAGAGACCCAGTACTTC,CASSTRELLAGNRETQYF
TRBJ1-1,NA,TRBV5-1,TRBD1,17,TGCGCCAGCAGCCTGGGGGGACAGGGGGCGAGATGGACTGAAGCTTTCTTT,CASSLGGQGARWTEAFF
TRBJ2-5,NA,TRBV2,TRBD2,15,TGTGCCAGCAGTGCGGCTAGCGGGAGGTTGGAGACCCAGTACTTC,CASSAASGRLETQYF
TRBJ2-1,few,TRBV6-5,NA,16,TGTGCCAGCAGTTACTATGCCCCGTACGGGGACAATGAGCAGTTCTTC,CASSYYAPYGDNEQFF
TRBJ2-3,many,TRBV6-1,TRBD2,16,TGTGCCAGCAGTGAAGGAGCGGGAGGAGGCACAGATACGCAGTATTTT,CASSEGAGGGTDTQYF
TRBJ2-7,many,TRBV11-2,TRBD2,14,TGTGCCAGCAGCCTCGGGGGGTACGCCTACGAGCAGTACTTC,CASSLGGYAYEQYF
TRBJ2-1,once,TRBV19,NA,10,TGTGCCAGTGGACCCTGGGGGCAGTTCTTC,CASGPWGQFF
TRBJ2-3,NA,TRBV6-1,NA,16,TGTGCCAGCAGGCCTGGGGCTCCGCCCCGGGTAAATACGCAGTATTTT,CASRPGAPPRVNTQYF
TRBJ2-6,few,TRBV2,TRBD1,16,TGTGCCAGCGGTCCCGGGACAGGGACTGGGGCCAACGTCCTGACTTTC,CASGPGTGTGANVLTF
TRBJ2-7,many,TRBV20-1,TRBD1,12,TGCAGTGCTAGACAGGGGGCATACGAGCAGTACTTC,CSARQGAYEQYF
TRBJ2-7,many,TRBV5-8,TRBD2,15,TGTGCCAGCAGCTCGATCGGGACTAGCGGGAACGAGCAGTACTTC,CASSSIGTSGNEQYF
TRBJ1-5,NA,TRBV19,NA,14,TGTGCCAGTAAGGGTGGGGGAGGCAATCAGCCCCAGCATTTT,CASKGGGGNQPQHF
TRBJ1-2,few,TRBV28,TRBD1,14,TGTGCCAGCAGCGGGACAGGGGCGACCTATGGCTACACCTTC,CASSGTGATYGYTF
TRBJ2-6,few,TRBV12-3/TRBV12-4,TRBD1,18,TGTGCCAGCAGTTCTCGGACAGGTTCAATCTCTGGGGCCAACGTCCTGACTTTC,CASSSRTGSISGANVLTF
TRBJ2-7,few,TRBV6-1,TRBD2,13,TGTGCCAGCAGCCTAGCGGGAGGTCTCGAGCAGTACTTC,CASSLAGGLEQYF
TRBJ2-5,many,TRBV28,TRBD2,19,TGTGCCAGCAGTTGGGGACACTCAGGGACTAGCGGACAACAAGAGACCCAGTACTTC,CASSWGHSGTSGQQETQYF
TRBJ1-5,few,TRBV20-1,NA,17,TGCAGTGCTAGAGATCCGACCTCACGCTATGGCAATCAGCCCCAGCATTTT,CSARDPTSRYGNQPQHF
TRBJ2-3,many,TRBV4-2,NA,16,TGTGCCAGCAGCCAAGGCGTTGGGGCCGGTACAGATACGCAGTATTTT,CASSQGVGAGTDTQYF
TRBJ2-2,NA,TRBV9,NA,14,TGTGCCAGCAGCGTAGGGGGGGCCACCGGGGAGCTGTTTTTT,CASSVGGATGELFF
TRBJ1-4,few,TRBV5-6,NA,14,TGTGCCAGCAGCTTGCCGGGGACTAATGAAAAACTGTTTTTT,CASSLPGTNEKLFF
TRBJ1-2,few,TRBV2,NA,12,TGTGCCAGCAGCTTGACAGGTCGTGGCTACACCTTC,CASSLTGRGYTF
TRBJ2-3,many,TRBV7-2,NA,16,TGTGCCAGCAGCTATAGACCGGGACTCCCCACAGATACGCAGTATTTT,CASSYRPGLPTDTQYF
TRBJ1-4,few,TRBV5-6,NA,15,TGTGCCAGCAGCTATGGTGGGGCCAGGGTGCAAAAACTGTTTTTT,CASSYGGARVQKLFF
TRBJ1-5,NA,TRBV6-1,NA,16,TGTGCCAGCAGTGATGGAGGGGCGGGTAGCAATCAGCCCCAGCATTTT,CASSDGGAGSNQPQHF
TRBJ2-3,many,TRBV5-1,NA,14,TGCGCCAGCAGCCCCGTCGGGCGCCCAGATACGCAGTATTTT,CASSPVGRPDTQYF
TRBJ2-1,NA,TRBV5-1,TRBD2,16,TGCGCCAGCAGGGATCTAGCGGGAGGGCCTTACAATGAGCAGTTCTTC,CASRDLAGGPYNEQFF
TRBJ2-7,NA,TRBV28,TRBD1,15,TGTGCCAGCAGCACTGCCGGGACAGGGTTCAACGAGCAGTACTTC,CASSTAGTGFNEQYF
TRBJ1-5,many,TRBV5-1,NA,16,TGCGCCAGCAGCTTGAAAAGGGAGGAAAGCAATCAGCCCCAGCATTTT,CASSLKREESNQPQHF
TRBJ2-1,many,TRBV20-1,NA,12,TGCAGTGCTCGGGGACTCATCAATGAGCAGTTCTTC,CSARGLINEQFF
TRBJ1-1,many,TRBV12-3/TRBV12-4,NA,12,TGTGCCAGCAGATCAGGGGACACTGAAGCTTTCTTT,CASRSGDTEAFF
TRBJ2-1,NA,TRBV19,TRBD1,17,TGTGCCAGTAGTATGAGGGGACAGGGGTATTCGCGCAATGAGCAGCTCTTC,CASSMRGQGYSRNEQLF
TRBJ2-7,few,TRBV20-1,NA,10,TGCAGTGCTAGAGGAGAAAGGCCGTACTTC,CSARGERPYF
TRBJ2-7,NA,TRBV11-2,NA,16,TGTGCCAGCATCTTAAATGAGGGGGAGAATAAGTACGAGCAGTACTTC,CASILNEGENKYEQYF
TRBJ2-7,many,TRBV7-8,NA,17,TGTGCCAGCAGCTTAGCGCGGGCCAGGGGGGGTCCCTACGAGCAGTACTTC,CASSLARARGGPYEQYF
TRBJ1-1,NA,TRBV7-9,NA,15,TGTGCCAGCAGCTTGGGGGGGGGTAGGGACACTGAAGCTTTCTTT,CASSLGGGRDTEAFF
TRBJ1-1,NA,TRBV4-1,NA,17,TGCGCCAGCAGCCAAGTTTCGTATTTAGCCCAGAGCACTGAAGCTTTCTTT,CASSQVSYLAQSTEAFF
TRBJ1-1,few,TRBV10-3,TRBD1,15,TGTGCCACCGTCCCGGGACAGGGAATGAACACTGAAGCTTTCTTT,CATVPGQGMNTEAFF
TRBJ2-1,many,TRBV20-1,NA,12,TGCAGTGCTAGAGAGGCCGCCTCGGGGCAGTTCTTC,CSAREAASGQFF
TRBJ2-7,many,TRBV5-5,NA,16,TGTGCCAGCAGCCCGGATGAGGGGCGTAACTCCTACGAGCAGTACTTC,CASSPDEGRNSYEQYF
TRBJ1-1,many,TRBV6-5,NA,13,TGTGCCAGCAGTTACTCGCGGGGGACCGAAGCTTTCTTT,CASSYSRGTEAFF
TRBJ2-3,many,TRBV20-1,TRBD1,15,TGCAGTGCTGGGGGGGGGACAGGGAACACAGATACGCAGTATTTT,CSAGGGTGNTDTQYF
TRBJ2-4,few,TRBV20-1,NA,13,TGCAGTGCTAGACCGACGAGAGAAAACATTCAGTACTTC,CSARPTRENIQYF
TRBJ2-7,many,TRBV30,TRBD1,14,TGTGCCTGGAGTGTAACCCAGGGGGCCTACGAGCAGTACTTC,CAWSVTQGAYEQYF
TRBJ2-2,NA,TRBV5-6,NA,17,TGTGCCAGCAGCTTGGCAGGTGGATACTCGAACACCGGGGAGCTGTTTTTT,CASSLAGGYSNTGELFF